The clone carrying this T cell receptor (beta chain) appeared once. The authors' processing: From reference gene primer amplification, estimates of nucleated cell counts were derived. Generated by immunoSEQ multiplex PCR, the TCRdb table keeps only in-frame clones and is missing some. Clonal size and the V and J genes are those of that table, whereas D and trimming came from the DNA. The table shows 200,000 to 250,000 clones, with 92% occurring only once. This sample is part of a study of blood T cell repertoires in COVID-19. Overall study: Nucleic acid was either cDNA or gDNA, and it came from T cells, B-cell-depleted T cells, or PBMCs.

Seattle patient enrollment occurred during active infection, with longitudinal follow-up thereafter. The source material was peripheral blood. This TCR derives from a man between 60 and 70 years old with COVID-19, enrolled during active disease.

The CDR3 sequence is CASSLQPGGTEAFF. The CDR3 region has the DNA TGTGCCAGCAGTCTCCAGCCAGGGGGCACTGAAGCTTTCTTT. The chain is built from TRBV27 and TRBJ1-1; 7 bases agree with TRBD1. Trimming at V came to 5 bases and at J to 4 bases, leaving 7 bases not matched to a gene. CDR1 is MNHEY and CDR2 is SMNVEV in the germline V gene (reference sequence). The CDR3 loop spans 14 amino acids.